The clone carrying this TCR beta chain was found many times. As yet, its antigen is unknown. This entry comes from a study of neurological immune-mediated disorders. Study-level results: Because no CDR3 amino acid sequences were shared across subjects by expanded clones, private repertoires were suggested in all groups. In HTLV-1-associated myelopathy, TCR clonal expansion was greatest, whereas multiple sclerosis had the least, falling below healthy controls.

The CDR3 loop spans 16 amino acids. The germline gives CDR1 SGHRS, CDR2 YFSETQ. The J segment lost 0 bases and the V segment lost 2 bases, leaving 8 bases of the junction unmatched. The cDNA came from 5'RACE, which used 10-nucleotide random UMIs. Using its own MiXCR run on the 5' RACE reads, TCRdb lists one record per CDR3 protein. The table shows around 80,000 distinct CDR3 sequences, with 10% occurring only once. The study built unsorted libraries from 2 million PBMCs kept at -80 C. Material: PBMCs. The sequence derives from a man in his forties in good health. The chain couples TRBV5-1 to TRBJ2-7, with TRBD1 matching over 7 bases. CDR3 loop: CASSFSGQASSYEQYF. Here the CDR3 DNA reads TGCGCCAGCAGCTTTTCTGGACAGGCGAGCTCCTACGAGCAGTACTTC.